Following are 18 T cell receptor beta chains from one sample sequenced in a study of vaccination and CD4 T cells after COVID-19. Indicated treatment: roughly ten-day PBMC culture with coronavirus spike peptide pools or control peptides (ViraFEST assay). Antigen specificity for these receptors is unknown. Oncomine TCR Beta short-read sequencing was applied to DNA from cultured CD4+ T cells. TCRdb re-derived calls from the PCR reads in MiXCR, one entry per CDR3 protein. This sample has 15,000 to 20,000 distinct CDR3 sequences; more than 50% occur once, and the top ten carry around 10%. Sequencing was done on a sample of CD4+ T cells from blood, cultured in vitro. These receptors were collected from a human donor who had recovered from COVID-19.

The table lists this clonotype with a few counts. The chain joins TRBV24-1 to TRBJ1-5; D not certain. V was cut by 5 bases and J by 0 bases, with 16 bases left in between. The germline gives CDR1 KGHDR, CDR2 SFDVKD. The CDR3 length is 17 residues. Here the CDR3 reads CATSVQPTGDSNQPQHF. In nucleotides, the CDR3 is TGTGCCACCAGTGTCCAACCTACTGGGGATAGCAATCAGCCCCAGCATTTT.

V usage is TRBV7-3 and J usage is TRBJ2-3, with 9 positions matching TRBD2. V was clipped by 5 bases and J by 0 bases; unmatched bases: 3. In germline, CDR1 is SGHTA, CDR2 FQGTGA. The length of the CDR3 is 15 residues. DNA for the CDR3: TGTGCCAGCAGCCTCACTAGCGGGAGCACAGATACGCAGTATTTT. Amino acids: CASSLTSGSTDTQYF.

This chain joins TRBV7-2 and TRBJ2-7; D gene uncertain. V dropped 1 base and J dropped 1 base, with 8 bases sitting between them. CDR3 length equals 14 residues. The germline V gene encodes CDR1 SGHTA and CDR2 FQGNSA. The CDR3 is CASSLGPDSYEQYF. CDR3 sequence (DNA): TGTGCCAGCAGCTTAGGGCCGGATTCCTACGAGCAGTACTTC.

V gene TRBV12-3 or TRBV12-4 combines with J gene TRBJ2-1, with D perhaps TRBD2 (6 bases). This CDR3 comprises 14 residues. V was pared by 3 bases and J by 5 bases, with 11 bases between. DNA for the CDR3: TGTGCCAGCAGTTTGGAGGGACCCGACAATGAGCAGTTCTTC. Translated: CASSLEGPDNEQFF.

The CDR3 protein is CASGRQGGTGELFF. CDR3 coding DNA: TGTGCCAGCGGAAGACAGGGGGGCACCGGGGAGCTGTTTTTT. V and J are TRBV27 and TRBJ2-2; TRBD1 matches 9 bases. The CDR3 is 14 residues long. Germline CDR1 is MNHEY and CDR2 is SMNVEV (reference sequence). V was clipped by 8 bases and J by 4 bases; unmatched bases: 5.

This clonotype was counted a single time. The chain joins TRBV6-1 to TRBJ1-5; no reliable D call. The CDR3 is made up of 15 amino acids. V was shortened by 0 bases and J by 0 bases, with 6 bases between the two germline ends. From germline, CDR1 is MNHNS and CDR2 SASEGT. The CDR3 sequence is CASSEAMVSNQPQHF. The DNA of the CDR3 is TGTGCCAGCAGTGAAGCCATGGTTAGCAATCAGCCCCAGCATTTT.

The chain combines TRBV7-9 with TRBJ1-2; no definite D call. The CDR3 runs 12 residues. Looked up from germline, CDR1 is SEHNR and CDR2 is FQNEAQ (reference sequence). V lost 1 base and J 6 bases, leaving 6 bases between the germline ends. The CDR3 bases are TGTGCCAGCAGCTTAGAGGGCCATGGCTACACCTTC. Residues: CASSLEGHGYTF.

The V and J genes are TRBV7-8 and TRBJ1-5, with no clear D. The V gene's germline CDR1 is SGHVS and CDR2 FQNEAQ. Trimming removed 3 bases at V and 3 bases at J, with 15 bases between. The CDR3 has 16 residues. CDR3 sequence: CASSFGRRAPNQPQHF. The CDR3 DNA reads as TGTGCCAGCAGCTTCGGAAGGAGGGCTCCCAATCAGCCCCAGCATTTT.

The chain recombines TRBV18 with TRBJ1-2; no firm D call. Trimming left V 2 bases short and J 8 bases short, with 12 bases between. Germline CDR1 is KGHSH and CDR2 is LQKENI. The CDR3 contains 13 residues. The chain's CDR3 is CASSPAVNGGYTF. The DNA for the CDR3 is TGTGCCAGCTCACCAGCGGTGAATGGGGGCTACACCTTC.

V gene TRBV6-1 combines with J gene TRBJ2-3, with 7 bases matching TRBD1. Trimming at V came to 4 bases and at J to 0 bases, leaving 13 bases not matched to a gene. The CDR3 totals 18 residues. Germline CDR1 is MNHNS and CDR2 is SASEGT. The CDR3 loop is CASSVIPRDSLSTDTQYF. The CDR3 DNA follows: TGTGCCAGCAGTGTTATACCTAGGGACAGCCTTAGCACAGATACGCAGTATTTT.

V is TRBV20-1 and J is TRBJ2-3; 12 positions match TRBD2. Per the germline V gene, CDR1 is DFQATT and CDR2 is SNEGSKA (reference sequence). This CDR3 has 17 residues. Trimming took 3 bases from V and 5 from J; bases not matched to a gene: 12. The CDR3 bases are TGCAGTGCTAGTTTCTTCGGGCTAGCGGGGGGGGTAGATACGCAGTATTTT. It specifies CSASFFGLAGGVDTQYF.

The chain uses TRBV20-1 and TRBJ1-2; D is ambiguous. The CDR3 covers 11 residues. V was cut by 5 bases and J by 4 bases, with 8 bases left in between. The germline V gene has CDR1 DFQATT and CDR2 SNEGSKA (reference sequence). The CDR3 DNA reads TGCAGTGCTCAGGACTCCTATGGCTACACCTTC. It specifies CSAQDSYGYTF.

The chain joins TRBV7-9 to TRBJ2-1, with 9 bases that match TRBD2. In germline, CDR1 is SEHNR, CDR2 FQNEAQ (reference sequence). Trimming removed 7 bases from V and 5 bases from J; junction bases left unmatched: 9. CDR3 size: 15 residues. The CDR3 loop reads CASKILLAGDNEQFF. The CDR3 nucleotides read TGTGCCAGCAAGATCCTTTTAGCGGGGGACAATGAGCAGTTCTTC.

The rearrangement joins TRBV19 to TRBJ2-3; 10 bases agree with TRBD1. Losses at the gene ends were 6 bases for V and 4 bases for J; bases not matched to a gene: 4. CDR1 is LNHDA, CDR2 SQIVND, per germline (reference sequence). This CDR3 region has 14 residues. As DNA, the CDR3 is TGTGCCAGTAGAACGGGACAGGGGTCAGATACGCAGTATTTT. Its translation: CASRTGQGSDTQYF.

This chain joins TRBV4-3 and TRBJ1-2; 8 bases line up with TRBD1. Germline V gene sequence: CDR1 LGHNA, CDR2 YSLEER. This CDR3 is built from 16 residues. V lost 0 bases to trimming and J lost 2 bases; unmatched junction nucleotides: 5. CDR3 sequence reads: CASSQDLDRDNYGYTF. The CDR3, as DNA: TGCGCCAGCAGCCAAGATCTGGACAGGGACAACTATGGCTACACCTTC.

The chain employs TRBV20-1 and TRBJ2-5, with TRBD1 matching over 8 bases. Germline V lookup: CDR1 DFQATT, CDR2 SNEGSKA (reference sequence). The CDR3 has 15 amino acids. CDR3 sequence reads: CSHTGGRGHQETQYF. The CDR3 DNA reads TGCAGCCATACAGGGGGTAGGGGGCATCAAGAGACCCAGTACTTC.

V gene TRBV12-3 or TRBV12-4 combines with J gene TRBJ2-7; 7 bases map to TRBD1. V trimming: 5 bases; J trimming: 2 bases; junction bases outside the gene matches: 3. The CDR3 covers 13 residues. The CDR3 spells CASSQDRAYEQYF. The CDR3 region has the DNA TGTGCCAGCAGTCAAGACAGGGCCTACGAGCAGTACTTC.

There are a few counts of this clonotype. The chain employs TRBV20-1 and TRBJ1-2; 7 bases agree with TRBD1. The CDR3 runs 13 residues. Germline V gene data show CDR1 as DFQATT and CDR2 as SNEGSKA (reference sequence). The J segment lost 6 bases and the V segment lost 5 bases, leaving 9 bases of the junction unmatched. The CDR3, as DNA: TGCAGTGCTCTCGACAGGGTTCTGGATGGCTACACCTTC. Its translation: CSALDRVLDGYTF.